A selection of T cell receptor beta chains follows, all from one sample in a study of cytomegalovirus exposure and HLA in healthy donors. The table came from immunoSEQ multiplex PCR; TCRdb's copy has only in-frame clones and leaves some out. The sample carries approximately 200,000 clones, more than 60% recorded once. The source material was PBMCs. The receptors were gathered from a man aged 35-49 years in good health and CMV-seronegative. CDR3s include the opening cysteine and the closing phenylalanine or tryptophan. The D gene is left open where the match is weak. Clone sizes are given selectively: once, few, many, or a class where the clone is expanded.

V	J	size	length	D	CDR3	DNA
TRBV5-1	TRBJ2-2	-	15	-	CASSFDSANTGELFF	TGCGCCAGCAGCTTTGACAGCGCGAACACCGGGGAGCTGTTTTTT
TRBV18	TRBJ2-5	-	18	TRBD2	CASSALIPGLAGEETQYF	TGTGCCAGCTCAGCACTCATTCCGGGACTAGCGGGGGAAGAGACCCAGTACTTC
TRBV5-4	TRBJ1-2	-	15	TRBD1	CASSGGQGASYGYTF	TGTGCCAGCAGCGGGGGACAGGGGGCGAGCTATGGCTACACCTTC
TRBV28	TRBJ2-7	-	14	-	CASSWRYGHYEQYF	TGTGCCAGCAGTTGGCGGTACGGACACTACGAGCAGTACTTC
TRBV14	TRBJ2-7	-	14	TRBD1	CASSHRRTGGEQYF	TGTGCCAGCAGCCATCGTCGGACAGGCGGCGAGCAGTACTTC
TRBV11-2	TRBJ2-3	-	16	-	CASSALAGTPLDTQYF	TGTGCCAGCAGCGCTCTCGCCGGGACTCCCTTGGATACGCAGTATTTT
TRBV6-6	TRBJ1-1	few	14	-	CASSFSVENTEAFF	TGTGCCAGCAGTTTCTCCGTAGAGAACACTGAAGCTTTCTTT
TRBV7-8	TRBJ2-1	-	15	-	CASSLEVGTYNEQFF	TGTGCCAGCAGCTTAGAGGTGGGCACCTACAATGAGCAGTTCTTC
TRBV29-1	TRBJ2-1	-	12	TRBD2	CSVEQRGRPGFF	TGCAGCGTTGAACAACGCGGGAGGCCGGGGTTCTTC
TRBV5-1	TRBJ1-2	-	16	TRBD1	CASSLEPGQGFYGYTF	TGCGCCAGCAGCTTGGAGCCGGGACAGGGATTCTATGGCTACACCTTC
TRBV2	TRBJ2-2	-	16	-	CASSPTGETNTGELFF	TGTGCCAGCAGTCCAACCGGGGAGACGAACACCGGGGAGCTGTTTTTT
TRBV6-5	TRBJ1-1	-	13	-	CASSWSGNTEAFF	TGTGCCAGCAGTTGGTCCGGGAACACTGAAGCTTTCTTT
TRBV30	TRBJ2-3	-	13	-	CAWSHVEPDTQYF	TGTGCCTGGAGTCACGTTGAGCCAGATACGCAGTATTTT
TRBV30	TRBJ1-1	few	10	-	CAGRRGEAFF	TGTGCCGGACGCAGGGGAGAAGCTTTCTTT
TRBV19	TRBJ2-2	-	15	-	CASGSAGTNTGELFF	TGTGCCAGTGGGTCAGCAGGGACAAACACCGGGGAGCTGTTTTTT
TRBV7-9	TRBJ1-1	-	16	-	CASSPRADLRNTEAFF	TGTGCCAGCAGCCCCAGGGCGGATTTGCGGAACACTGAAGCTTTCTTT
TRBV13	TRBJ2-2	-	14	-	CASSYRPNTGELFF	TGTGCCAGCAGCTACAGGCCAAACACCGGGGAGCTGTTTTTT
TRBV7-9	TRBJ1-3	few	16	TRBD1	CASSLSGTGAGNTIYF	TGTGCCAGCAGCTTAAGCGGGACAGGGGCTGGAAACACCATATATTTT
TRBV6-1	TRBJ2-7	few	18	-	CASSEATRPGVVGNEQYF	TGTGCCAGCAGTGAAGCCACGAGGCCCGGGGTGGTAGGGAACGAGCAGTACTTC
TRBV25-1	TRBJ1-2	-	12	-	CASSGQGLGYTF	TGTGCCAGCAGCGGTCAGGGGCTTGGCTACACCTTC
TRBV15	TRBJ1-5	-	16	-	CATSRPGQHSNQPQHF	TGTGCCACCAGCAGACCTGGACAGCATAGCAATCAGCCCCAGCATTTT
TRBV4-1	TRBJ2-3	-	16	TRBD2	CASSRGTSGSTDTQYF	TGCGCCAGCAGCCGAGGGACTAGCGGTAGCACAGATACGCAGTATTTT
TRBV19	TRBJ2-3	-	15	TRBD1	CASSPDRVGADTQYF	TGTGCCAGTAGTCCGGACAGGGTAGGAGCAGATACGCAGTATTTT
TRBV10-3	TRBJ2-5	once	14	-	CAVRGGGSVETQYF	TGTGCCGTCAGGGGTGGGGGCAGCGTAGAGACCCAGTACTTC
TRBV11-2	TRBJ2-2	-	13	-	CASRLGGAGELFF	TGTGCCAGCAGGCTAGGGGGGGCCGGGGAGCTGTTTTTT
TRBV18	TRBJ2-7	once	13	TRBD1	CASSLGQGNEQYF	TGTGCCAGCTCACTAGGACAGGGTAACGAGCAGTACTTC
TRBV10-3	TRBJ1-2	-	14	TRBD1	CAISEVQGGYGYTF	TGTGCCATCAGTGAGGTCCAGGGGGGTTATGGCTACACCTTC
TRBV7-9	TRBJ2-1	-	14	TRBD2	CASSLSGTFSEQFF	TGTGCCAGCAGCTTAAGCGGGACTTTTAGCGAGCAGTTCTTC
TRBV21-1	TRBJ2-6	-	20	-	CASSSRTGNYPHSGANVLTF	TGTGCCAGCAGCTCCCGGACAGGGAACTACCCCCACTCTGGGGCCAACGTCCTGACTTTC
TRBV5-3	TRBJ2-6	few	18	-	CARSLGSVVMAGANVLTF	TGTGCCAGAAGCTTGGGGTCGGTAGTAATGGCTGGGGCCAACGTCCTGACTTTC
TRBV7-3	TRBJ2-1	-	17	TRBD2	CASSLNPSSGRYNEQFF	TGTGCCAGCAGCTTAAATCCCTCTAGCGGGAGGTACAATGAGCAGTTCTTC
TRBV5-6	TRBJ1-1	-	14	-	CASSPVRGSTEAFF	TGTGCCAGCAGCCCTGTTCGAGGGAGCACTGAAGCTTTCTTT
TRBV5-1	TRBJ2-1	few	16	TRBD1	CASSLVGQVSYNEQFF	TGCGCCAGCAGCTTGGTGGGACAGGTCTCCTACAATGAGCAGTTCTTC
TRBV28	TRBJ2-1	once	15	TRBD2	CASSLGSGRANEQFF	TGTGCCAGCAGTTTGGGAAGCGGGAGGGCGAATGAGCAGTTCTTC
TRBV4-1	TRBJ1-1	-	16	TRBD1	CASSQEKRQGGTEAFF	TGCGCCAGCAGCCAAGAAAAACGGCAGGGGGGCACTGAAGCTTTCTTT
TRBV10-3	TRBJ2-7	-	14	-	CAISEGRLSYEQYF	TGTGCCATCAGTGAGGGCCGACTCTCCTACGAGCAGTACTTC
TRBV27	TRBJ2-1	once	15	TRBD1	CASSFGTGEFNEQFF	TGTGCCAGCAGTTTTGGGACAGGGGAATTCAATGAGCAGTTCTTC
TRBV6-6	TRBJ2-7	-	15	TRBD1	CASSSRQGAPYEQYF	TGTGCCAGCAGTTCCCGACAGGGGGCCCCGTACGAGCAGTACTTC
TRBV19	TRBJ1-5	-	15	-	CASSIQGLGNQPQHF	TGTGCCAGTAGTATACAGGGTCTAGGCAATCAGCCCCAGCATTTT